This is a list of T cell receptor beta chains from one sample in a study of cytomegalovirus exposure and HLA in healthy donors. This table comes from immunoSEQ multiplex PCR, and its TCRdb copy is limited to in-frame clones, with some not included. The sample yields more than 40,000 clones, over 75% seen once. Sequencing was done on a sample of PBMCs. Receptors were obtained from a man aged 45-65 years in good health and CMV-seronegative. The CDR3 runs from the conserved cysteine through the conserved F or W. The order of the fields is J gene, clone size, V gene, D gene, CDR3 protein, CDR3 DNA. D genes are given only for firm matches. The size of a clone is reported for some rows only, either as once, few or many, or as a class for expanded clones.

j_call: TRBJ2-3
clone_size: few
v_call: TRBV2
d_call: NA
cdr3_aa: CASSEVLSTDTQYF
cdr3_nt: TGTGCCAGCAGTGAAGTCCTCAGCACAGATACGCAGTATTTT

j_call: TRBJ1-1
clone_size: NA
v_call: TRBV5-1
d_call: TRBD1
cdr3_aa: CASSWTGSNTEAFF
cdr3_nt: TGCGCCAGCAGCTGGACAGGGTCCAACACTGAAGCTTTCTTT

j_call: TRBJ2-5
clone_size: NA
v_call: TRBV2
d_call: TRBD1
cdr3_aa: CASSRDREKTQYF
cdr3_nt: TGTGCCAGCAGCCGGGACAGGGAAAAGACCCAGTACTTC

j_call: TRBJ1-5
clone_size: once
v_call: TRBV7-4
d_call: TRBD1
cdr3_aa: CASSEDRGRVTQPQHF
cdr3_nt: TGTGCCAGCAGCGAGGACAGGGGGCGGGTCACTCAGCCCCAGCATTTT

j_call: TRBJ1-5
clone_size: NA
v_call: TRBV30
d_call: TRBD1
cdr3_aa: CAWSHGTGGDYSNQPQHF
cdr3_nt: TGTGCCTGGAGTCACGGGACAGGGGGGGATTATAGCAATCAGCCCCAGCATTTT

j_call: TRBJ2-7
clone_size: NA
v_call: TRBV19
d_call: TRBD2
cdr3_aa: CASGFRLAGGWEQYF
cdr3_nt: TGTGCCAGTGGATTTCGGCTAGCGGGAGGGTGGGAGCAGTACTTC

j_call: TRBJ1-1
clone_size: NA
v_call: TRBV28
d_call: NA
cdr3_aa: CASNRGGLGTGTEAFF
cdr3_nt: TGTGCCAGCAACCGGGGGGGGCTGGGGACGGGCACTGAAGCTTTCTTT

j_call: TRBJ2-2
clone_size: NA
v_call: TRBV4-1
d_call: TRBD2
cdr3_aa: CASSQDSGVTLSGELFF
cdr3_nt: TGCGCCAGCAGCCAAGATAGCGGGGTTACGCTCTCCGGGGAGCTGTTTTTT

j_call: TRBJ2-7
clone_size: few
v_call: TRBV21-1
d_call: NA
cdr3_aa: CASSNPLWGQAAEQYF
cdr3_nt: TGTGCCAGCAGCAACCCCCTTTGGGGACAGGCCGCCGAGCAGTACTTC

j_call: TRBJ1-3
clone_size: few
v_call: TRBV4-1
d_call: NA
cdr3_aa: CASSRDSSGNTIYF
cdr3_nt: TGCGCCAGCAGCCGAGACAGTTCTGGAAACACCATATATTTT

j_call: TRBJ2-3
clone_size: NA
v_call: TRBV14
d_call: NA
cdr3_aa: CASSQDYVTDTQYF
cdr3_nt: TGTGCCAGCAGCCAGGACTATGTGACAGATACGCAGTATTTT

j_call: TRBJ2-2
clone_size: NA
v_call: TRBV27
d_call: NA
cdr3_aa: CASSFSPYAGELFF
cdr3_nt: TGTGCCAGCAGTTTTTCCCCGTATGCCGGGGAGCTGTTTTTT

j_call: TRBJ1-2
clone_size: NA
v_call: TRBV19
d_call: NA
cdr3_aa: CASTPAGTSYGYTF
cdr3_nt: TGTGCCAGTACCCCCGCCGGGACATCCTATGGCTACACCTTC

j_call: TRBJ2-1
clone_size: NA
v_call: TRBV10-1
d_call: TRBD2
cdr3_aa: CASPSGGFNEQFF
cdr3_nt: TGCGCCAGCCCTAGCGGGGGGTTCAATGAGCAGTTCTTC

j_call: TRBJ1-2
clone_size: NA
v_call: TRBV10-3
d_call: TRBD1
cdr3_aa: CASQTTGKSGYTF
cdr3_nt: TGTGCCAGCCAAACGACAGGGAAAAGCGGCTACACCTTC

j_call: TRBJ1-3
clone_size: NA
v_call: TRBV18
d_call: NA
cdr3_aa: CASSPQTGGDTIYF
cdr3_nt: TGTGCCAGCTCACCACAGACAGGCGGAGACACCATATATTTT

j_call: TRBJ2-1
clone_size: once
v_call: TRBV7-2
d_call: TRBD2
cdr3_aa: CASSSDSGGAWEQFF
cdr3_nt: TGTGCCAGCAGCTCCGATAGCGGGGGGGCTTGGGAGCAGTTCTTC

j_call: TRBJ1-4
clone_size: few
v_call: TRBV25-1
d_call: TRBD1
cdr3_aa: CASSDTGQANEKLFF
cdr3_nt: TGTGCCAGCAGTGATACGGGACAGGCGAATGAAAAACTGTTTTTT

j_call: TRBJ2-3
clone_size: NA
v_call: TRBV27
d_call: TRBD2
cdr3_aa: CASSSPGLAGATDTQYF
cdr3_nt: TGTGCCAGCAGTTCACCGGGACTAGCGGGAGCCACAGATACGCAGTATTTT

j_call: TRBJ2-7
clone_size: NA
v_call: TRBV5-1
d_call: TRBD1
cdr3_aa: CASSPRPGQLYEQYF
cdr3_nt: TGCGCCAGCAGCCCAAGACCGGGACAGCTTTACGAGCAGTACTTC

j_call: TRBJ1-1
clone_size: NA
v_call: TRBV6-4
d_call: NA
cdr3_aa: CASSDSGDTEAFF
cdr3_nt: TGTGCCAGCAGTGACTCAGGGGATACTGAAGCTTTCTTT

j_call: TRBJ1-6
clone_size: NA
v_call: TRBV25-1
d_call: TRBD1
cdr3_aa: CASSALGGQGNSPLHF
cdr3_nt: TGTGCCAGCAGTGCCCTGGGGGGACAGGGAAATTCACCCCTCCACTTT